What follows describes a single TCR beta chain. This sample is part of a study of blood T cell repertoires in COVID-19. Study-level background: Acute and convalescent COVID-19 specimens originated in the United States, Italy and Spain. T cells, B-cell-depleted T cells, or PBMCs provided the cDNA or gDNA that served as material.

Germline CDR1 reads LGHDT; CDR2 reads YNNKEL (reference sequence). The CDR3 runs to 15 residues. V lost 4 bases to trimming and J lost 3 bases; unmatched junction nucleotides: 5. Methods used by the authors: Counts of nucleated cells, estimated from reference gene primer amplification, were obtained. The data were produced by immunoSEQ multiplex PCR, yet TCRdb's version contains in-frame clones alone and is incomplete. Clone size and V and J calls were adopted from that table, with D and trimming inferred from the DNA. This table has tens of thousands of clones, about nine tenths appearing once. The rearrangement joins TRBV3-1 (or the pseudogene TRBV3-2) to TRBJ2-1, with 8 bases identical to TRBD2. This sequence was found in a woman between 65 and 79 years old with acute or convalescent COVID-19. Source material: peripheral blood. This CDR3 is CASSPPAGGYNEQFF. In DNA, the CDR3 is TGTGCCAGCAGCCCCCCGGCGGGGGGCTACAATGAGCAGTTCTTC.